This T cell receptor beta chain was sequenced during a study of Siglec-9 on CD8 T cells in melanoma. The data were produced by immunoSEQ multiplex PCR, yet TCRdb's version contains in-frame clones alone and is incomplete. This sample has roughly 35,000 clones; approximately 84% occur once, and the top ten carry around 1.7%. This clone was counted a few times. J lost 4 bases, V lost 8 bases, and 4 bases had no gene match. The germline V gene encodes CDR1 ENHRY and CDR2 SYGVKD. This CDR3 comprises 13 residues. The specimen was Siglec-9- CD8+ T cells sorted from blood. The receptor was derived from a human donor in good health. J is TRBJ2-3 and V is TRBV10-3, with 9 positions matching TRBD2. The CDR3: CAIGAGGSDTQYF. CDR3 nucleotides: TGTGCCATCGGAGCGGGGGGCTCAGATACGCAGTATTTT.